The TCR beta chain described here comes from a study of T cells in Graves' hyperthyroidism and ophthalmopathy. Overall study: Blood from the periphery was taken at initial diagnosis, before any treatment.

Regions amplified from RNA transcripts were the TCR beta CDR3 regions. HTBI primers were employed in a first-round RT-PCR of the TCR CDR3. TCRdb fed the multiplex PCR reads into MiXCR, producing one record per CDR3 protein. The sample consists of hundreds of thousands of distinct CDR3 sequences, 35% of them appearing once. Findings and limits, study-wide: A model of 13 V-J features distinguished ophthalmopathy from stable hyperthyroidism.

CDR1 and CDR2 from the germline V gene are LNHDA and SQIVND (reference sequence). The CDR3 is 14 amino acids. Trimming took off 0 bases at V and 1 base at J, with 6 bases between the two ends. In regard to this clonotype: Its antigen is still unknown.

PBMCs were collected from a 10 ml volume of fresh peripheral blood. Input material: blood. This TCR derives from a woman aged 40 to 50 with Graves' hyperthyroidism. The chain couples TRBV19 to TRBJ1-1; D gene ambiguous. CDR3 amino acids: CASSIDGRNTEAFF. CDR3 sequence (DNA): TGTGCCAGTAGTATAGATGGCAGGAACACTGAAGCTTTCTTT.